The present entry profiles one T cell receptor (beta chain) with its context. Deep level was the assay's run setting. Repertoires were generated with immunoSEQ multiplex PCR, while TCRdb's copy carries only in-frame clones and drops some. The sample consists of approximately 650,000 clones, around 95% of them appearing once. This specimen comes from a study of shared clonotypes between healthy human individuals. Study in general: Each donor had three CD4 naive, three CD4 memory, two CD8 naive and one CD8 memory plate.

Naive CD8 cells were CD45RO-negative, positively selected for CCR7, excluding terminally differentiated effector memory CD45RA+ cells. The clonotype originates from a woman aged 25 to 45 in good health. Sequencing was carried out using naive CD8+ T cells sorted from blood.

This CDR3 is CASSYGPGGELFF. The CDR3 nucleotides are TGTGCCAGCAGTTACGGTCCGGGCGGGGAGCTGTTTTTT. The V and J genes are TRBV28 and TRBJ2-2; D gene uncertain. V was clipped by 4 bases and J by 7 bases, with 10 bases between them. Germline lookup yields CDR1 MDHEN and CDR2 SYDVKM. CDR3 length equals 13 residues.